The clone carrying this TCR beta chain has just one count. This entry is derived from a study of blood T cell repertoires in COVID-19. The CDR3 length is 16 residues. Between the trimmed V and J ends, which lost 6 bases and 3 bases, there was a span of 18 bases. In germline, CDR1 is SGHAT, CDR2 FQNNGV. The protocol was immunoSEQ multiplex PCR, while the TCRdb copy is restricted to in-frame clones and leaves out a portion. The data show under 300,000 clones, 88% seen once. The receptor was derived from a woman between 40 and 55 years old who had recovered from COVID-19. Sequencing input: peripheral blood. The chain links TRBV11-2 to TRBJ1-5; tentative D call: TRBD1 (6 bases). CDR3 loop: CASSGGQGLPNQPQHF. CDR3 nucleotide sequence: TGTGCCAGCAGTGGTGGGCAGGGGCTTCCCAATCAGCCCCAGCATTTT.